The clone carrying this TCR beta chain was observed at least ten times. Its specificity is not known. Germline values: CDR1 MNHEY, CDR2 SVGEGT. CDR3 size: 17 residues. V shed 6 bases and J shed 2 bases, with 20 bases lying between them. The record originates from a study of T cell repertoires in cytomegalovirus infection. Study overall: TCR beta signatures that were public indicated CMV infection and matching HLA type. Study-level points and caveats: Cumulative public TCR beta family frequency identified carriers of CMV plus the relevant HLA. Dominating the ex vivo response were TCR beta clonotypes that were CMV-specific and HLA-C-restricted.

TCRdb used MiXCR to reprocess the reads, holding one entry per CDR3 protein. The table records more than 500,000 distinct CDR3 sequences, more than 15% of them present only once. V and J are TRBV6-2 or TRBV6-3 and TRBJ2-1, with no clear D. The sample taken for sequencing was CD8+ T cells from PBMCs. The receptor's source is a human donor in good health (CMV status not recorded). Some clones in this sample may be carry-over from other donors' samples. The CDR3 DNA sequence: TGTGCCAGCAGGAACCGGGCCCACAATTTCCCCTACAATGAGCAGTTCTTC. As protein: CASRNRAHNFPYNEQFF.